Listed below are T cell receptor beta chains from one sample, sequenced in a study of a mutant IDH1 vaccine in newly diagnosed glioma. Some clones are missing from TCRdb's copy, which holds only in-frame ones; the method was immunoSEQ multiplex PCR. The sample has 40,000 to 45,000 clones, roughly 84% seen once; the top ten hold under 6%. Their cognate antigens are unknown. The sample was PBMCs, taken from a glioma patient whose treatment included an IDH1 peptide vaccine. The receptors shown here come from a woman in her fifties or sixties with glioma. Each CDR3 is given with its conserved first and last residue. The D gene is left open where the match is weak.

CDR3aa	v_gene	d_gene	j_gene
CASLSGGDSPLHF	TRBV6-6	TRBD1	TRBJ1-6
CAWSSNRASQYF	TRBV30	-	TRBJ2-3
CASSGVGGETTGELFF	TRBV2	TRBD2	TRBJ2-2
CASSPDSGDHQPQHF	TRBV19	-	TRBJ1-5
CASSLEGVRTEAFF	TRBV5-1	-	TRBJ1-1
CASSLSTVYYGYTF	TRBV28	-	TRBJ1-2
CASSSSGSNQPQHF	TRBV28	-	TRBJ1-5
CASSAIQGYEQYF	TRBV27	-	TRBJ2-7
CASTGTGNTGELFF	TRBV23-1	TRBD1	TRBJ2-2
CASSQAGTISSDDHGYTF	TRBV4-2	-	TRBJ1-2
CASTMGRGAMNTEAFF	TRBV19	-	TRBJ1-1
CASSEGQDSPLHF	TRBV2	TRBD1	TRBJ1-6
CASSPASGYEQYF	TRBV7-6	-	TRBJ2-7
CASSFGGGEGSPLHF	TRBV6-5	-	TRBJ1-6
CASSPRGGQGDSMWTEAFF	TRBV4-1	TRBD1	TRBJ1-1
CASSYSSHSPTEAFF	TRBV6-5	-	TRBJ1-1
CASTVSNQPQHF	TRBV6-6	-	TRBJ1-5
CASSPSGNSPLHF	TRBV9	-	TRBJ1-6
CSIGTTSNQPQHF	TRBV29-1	-	TRBJ1-5
CASRTPGTGDTEAFF	TRBV27	TRBD1	TRBJ1-1
CASSLDSDGYTF	TRBV7-8	-	TRBJ1-2
CAISPGQGEYEQYF	TRBV10-3	TRBD1	TRBJ2-7
CASSLEVGHTQYF	TRBV5-1	-	TRBJ2-3
CASSLEAAYNSPLHF	TRBV5-1	-	TRBJ1-6
CAVFPYEQYF	TRBV7-9	-	TRBJ2-7
CASSYSWQGADTQYF	TRBV6-5	-	TRBJ2-3
CASSLGPAGSYEQYF	TRBV7-2	-	TRBJ2-7
CSVFPGTAPNVLTF	TRBV29-1	TRBD1	TRBJ2-6
CASSQGSGGWDTEAFF	TRBV4-1	TRBD1	TRBJ1-1
CATSSGSYNEQFF	TRBV15	-	TRBJ2-1
CASRAPGQYDQPQHF	TRBV6-1	-	TRBJ1-5
CAISEYRADEKLFF	TRBV10-3	-	TRBJ1-4
CASSVEQGTYEQYF	TRBV9	TRBD1	TRBJ2-7